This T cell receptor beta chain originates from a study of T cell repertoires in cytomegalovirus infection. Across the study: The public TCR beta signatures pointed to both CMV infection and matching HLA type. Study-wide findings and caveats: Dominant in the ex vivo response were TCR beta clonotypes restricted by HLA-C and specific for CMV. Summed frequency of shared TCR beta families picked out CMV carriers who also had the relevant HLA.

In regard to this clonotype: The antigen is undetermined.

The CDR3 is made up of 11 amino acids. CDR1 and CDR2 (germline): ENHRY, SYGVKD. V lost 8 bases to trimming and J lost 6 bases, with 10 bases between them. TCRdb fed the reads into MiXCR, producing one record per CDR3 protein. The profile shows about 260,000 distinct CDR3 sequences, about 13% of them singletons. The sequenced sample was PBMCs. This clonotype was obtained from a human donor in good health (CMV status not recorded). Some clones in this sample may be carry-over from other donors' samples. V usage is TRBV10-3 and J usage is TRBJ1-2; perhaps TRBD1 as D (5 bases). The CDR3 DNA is TGTGCCATCGGGGACGGAGATGGCTACACCTTC. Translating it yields CAIGDGDGYTF.